The 10 T cell receptor beta chains below were found in one sample sequenced in a study of blood T cell repertoires in COVID-19. Here immunoSEQ multiplex PCR was the method, and the copy in TCRdb shows in-frame clones only, minus some. The data hold 100,000 to 120,000 clones, with about 75% observed a single time. Material: peripheral blood. The receptors were sampled from a woman older than 75 with active or convalescent COVID-19.

The V and J genes are TRBV28 and TRBJ2-7; TRBD2 matches at 9 bases. CDR3 size: 15 residues. Trimming cost V 5 bases and J 2 bases; bases outside gene matches: 7. Germline-derived CDR1 and CDR2 are MDHEN and SYDVKM. The DNA of the CDR3 is TGTGCCAGCAGTCTCCCGCTAGCGGGAACCTACGAGCAGTACTTC. Translating gives CASSLPLAGTYEQYF. Based on the CDR3 plus reference TRBV28 and TRBJ2-7, the full variable domain is DVKVTQSSRYLVKRTGEKVFLECVQDMDHENMFWYRQDPGLGLRLIYFSYDVKMKEKGDIPEGYSVSREKKERFSLILESASTNQTSMYLCASSLPLAGTYEQYFGPGTRLTVT.

The chain couples TRBV7-2 to TRBJ2-5, with D possibly matching TRBD2 (6 bases). The CDR3 is made up of 15 amino acids. The V gene's germline CDR1 is SGHTA and CDR2 FQGNSA. V was shortened by 5 bases and J by 3 bases, with 16 bases between the two germline ends. The CDR3 coding sequence is TGTGCCAGCAGCCCTCCCCACGTAGCGGAAGAGACCCAGTACTTC. Translation: CASSPPHVAEETQYF.

V and J are TRBV7-9 and TRBJ1-1, with unresolved D. This CDR3 spans 14 amino acids. The V end was cut by 4 bases, the J end by 7 bases, with 16 bases between. From germline, CDR1 is SEHNR and CDR2 FQNEAQ (reference sequence). CDR3 coding DNA: TGTGCCAGCAGCTCCGGGAGAGGGTGGTTTGAAGCTTTCTTT. Its protein product is CASSSGRGWFEAFF. The variable domain in full, completed from reference TRBV7-9 and TRBJ1-1, reads DTGVSQNPRHKITKRGQNVTFRCDPISEHNRLYWYRQTLGQGPEFLTYFQNEAQLEKSRLLSDRFSAERPKGSFSTLEIQRTEQGDSAMYLCASSSGRGWFEAFFGQGTRLTVV.

This clone was detected only once. V and J are TRBV5-1 and TRBJ2-1, with 10 bases aligning to TRBD2. Germline lookup yields CDR1 SGHRS and CDR2 YFSETQ. Trimming cost V 0 bases and J 7 bases; bases outside gene matches: 4. CDR3 length equals 15 residues. DNA for the CDR3: TGCGCCAGCAGCTTGGTTCTTAGCGGGAGGAATGAGCAGTTCTTC. Protein product: CASSLVLSGRNEQFF.

This clone was recorded only once. Distinct nucleotide sequences in the sample also encode this CDR3. This chain connects TRBV6-5 to TRBJ1-2; 7 bases agree with TRBD1. Per the germline V gene, CDR1 is MNHEY and CDR2 is SVGAGI. Unmatched junction bases numbered 3, after V lost 4 bases and J lost 4 bases. The CDR3 runs to 13 residues. DNA of the CDR3: TGTGCCAGCAGTTTGCGACAGGGCTATGGCTACACCTTC. Protein sequence: CASSLRQGYGYTF.

This chain joins TRBV5-1 and TRBJ2-7; D is uncertain. The CDR3 consists of 14 residues. V lost 0 bases and J lost 2, with 9 bases in between. The germline V gene has CDR1 SGHRS and CDR2 YFSETQ. CDR3 sequence reads: CASSLGRSTYEQYF. For the CDR3, the DNA is TGCGCCAGCAGCTTGGGCAGGTCCACCTACGAGCAGTACTTC.

The chain couples TRBV4-3 to TRBJ2-3; possible D gene TRBD2, 5 bases. The length of the CDR3 is 17 residues. V lost 2 bases and J 4 bases, leaving 19 bases between the germline ends. The V gene's germline CDR1 is LGHNA and CDR2 YSLEER. CDR3 loop: CASSQHFLGGSADTQYF. Written as DNA, the CDR3 is TGCGCCAGCAGCCAACATTTCCTAGGAGGTAGCGCAGATACGCAGTATTTT.

The V gene is TRBV5-1, the J gene TRBJ2-1; 10 nucleotides align to TRBD2. CDR1 is SGHRS and CDR2 is YFSETQ in the germline V gene. CDR3 length: 16 amino acids. Losses at the gene ends were 5 bases for V and 3 bases for J; bases not matched to a gene: 8. CDR3 nucleotide sequence: TGCGCCAGCAGAGAGGCTTCTAGCGGGAGCTACAATGAGCAGTTCTTC. Translated: CASREASSGSYNEQFF.

The V and J genes are TRBV4-2 and TRBJ1-2; no clear D. V lost 0 bases to trimming and J lost 0 bases, with 5 bases between them. The CDR3 spans 14 residues. Per germline, CDR1 LGHNA and CDR2 YNFKEQ. For the CDR3, the DNA is TGTGCCAGCAGCCAAGACAGGACTAACTATGGCTACACCTTC. Protein sequence: CASSQDRTNYGYTF.

The genes are TRBV28 and TRBJ1-5; D is undetermined. The CDR3 is 16 residues long. V lost 6 bases and J lost 2, with 17 bases in between. CDR1 and CDR2 from the germline V gene are MDHEN and SYDVKM. CDR3 nucleotide sequence: TGTGCCAGCAGCCGTTCCCGGGGTATGGGCAATCAGCCCCAGCATTTT. This gives the protein CASSRSRGMGNQPQHF.